The present T cell receptor (beta chain) was sequenced within a study of blood T cell repertoires in COVID-19. The V gene's germline CDR1 is SGHAT and CDR2 FQNNGV. The CDR3 covers 18 residues. V was clipped by 5 bases and J by 0 bases; unmatched bases: 9. Sequencing used immunoSEQ multiplex PCR; TCRdb keeps in-frame clones, though not all of them. The table includes under 250,000 clones, 80% to 90% detected once. This clone was seen a single time. This chain links TRBV11-2 with TRBJ2-4, with 11 positions matching TRBD2. Sequenced sample: PBMCs or T cells enriched from blood (not recorded which). The receptor was derived from a woman aged 25 to 39 who had been exposed to COVID-19. CDR3 bases: TGTGCCAGCAGCGAACTAGCGGGAGCCCTTTTAGCCAAAAACATTCAGTACTTC. The encoded protein is CASSELAGALLAKNIQYF.